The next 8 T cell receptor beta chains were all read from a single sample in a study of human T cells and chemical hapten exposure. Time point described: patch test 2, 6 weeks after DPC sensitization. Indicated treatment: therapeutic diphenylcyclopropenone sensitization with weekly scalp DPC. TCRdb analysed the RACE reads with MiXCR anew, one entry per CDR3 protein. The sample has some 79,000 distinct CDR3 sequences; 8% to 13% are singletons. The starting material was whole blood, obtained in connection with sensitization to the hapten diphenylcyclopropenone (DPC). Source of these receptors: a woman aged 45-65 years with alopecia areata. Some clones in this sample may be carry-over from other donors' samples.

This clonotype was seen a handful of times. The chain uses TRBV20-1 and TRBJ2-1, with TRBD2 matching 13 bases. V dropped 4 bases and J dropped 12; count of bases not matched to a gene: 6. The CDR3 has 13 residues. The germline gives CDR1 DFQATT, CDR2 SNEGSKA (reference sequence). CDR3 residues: CSAIRTSGSVQFF. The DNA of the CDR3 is TGCAGTGCTATACGGACTAGCGGGAGCGTGCAGTTCTTC.

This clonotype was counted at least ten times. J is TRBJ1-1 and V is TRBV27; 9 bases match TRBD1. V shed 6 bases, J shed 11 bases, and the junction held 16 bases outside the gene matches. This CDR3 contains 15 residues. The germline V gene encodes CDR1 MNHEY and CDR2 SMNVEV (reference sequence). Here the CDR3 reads CASSRDTGGYGGAFF. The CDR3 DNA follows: TGTGCCAGCAGCCGGGATACAGGGGGCTACGGTGGGGCTTTCTTT.

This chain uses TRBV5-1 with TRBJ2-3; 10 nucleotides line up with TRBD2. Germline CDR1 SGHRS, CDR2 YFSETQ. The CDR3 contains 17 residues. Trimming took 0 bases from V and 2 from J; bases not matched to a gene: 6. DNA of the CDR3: TGCGCCAGCAGCTTGGAGGCTAGCGGGAGCTACACAGATACGCAGTATTTT. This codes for CASSLEASGSYTDTQYF. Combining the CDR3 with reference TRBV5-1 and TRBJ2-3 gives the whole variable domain KAGVTQTPRYLIKTRGQQVTLSCSPISGHRSVSWYQQTPGQGLQFLFEYFSETQRNKGNFPGRFSGRQFSNSRSEMNVSTLELGDSALYLCASSLEASGSYTDTQYFGPGTRLTVL.

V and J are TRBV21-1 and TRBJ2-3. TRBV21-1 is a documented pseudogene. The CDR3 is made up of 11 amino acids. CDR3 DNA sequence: TGTGCCAGCAATGGATCAGATACGCAGTATTTT. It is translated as CASNGSDTQYF.

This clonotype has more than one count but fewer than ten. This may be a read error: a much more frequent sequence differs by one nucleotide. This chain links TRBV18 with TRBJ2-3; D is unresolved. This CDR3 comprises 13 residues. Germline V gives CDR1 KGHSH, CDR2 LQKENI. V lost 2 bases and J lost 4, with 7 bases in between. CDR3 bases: TGTGCCAGCTCACCAACAGAGGCAGATACGCAGTATTTT. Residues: CASSPTEADTQYF. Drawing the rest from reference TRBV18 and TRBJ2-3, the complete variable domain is NAGVMQNPRHLVRRRGQEARLRCSPMKGHSHVYWYRQLPEEGLKFMVYLQKENIIDESGMPKERFSAEFPKEGPSILRIQQVVRGDSAAYFCASSPTEADTQYFGPGTRLTVL.

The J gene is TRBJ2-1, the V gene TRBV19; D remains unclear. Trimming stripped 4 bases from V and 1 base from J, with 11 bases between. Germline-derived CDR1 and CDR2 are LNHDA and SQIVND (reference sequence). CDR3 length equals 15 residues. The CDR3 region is CASSSPTRSYNEQFF. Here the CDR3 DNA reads TGTGCCAGTAGTAGTCCCACCCGTTCCTACAATGAGCAGTTCTTC.

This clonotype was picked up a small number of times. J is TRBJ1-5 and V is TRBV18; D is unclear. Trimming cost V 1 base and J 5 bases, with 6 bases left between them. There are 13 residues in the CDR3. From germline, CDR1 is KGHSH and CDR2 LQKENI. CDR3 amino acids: CASSPQIDQPQHF. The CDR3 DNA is TGTGCCAGCTCACCACAAATCGATCAGCCCCAGCATTTT.

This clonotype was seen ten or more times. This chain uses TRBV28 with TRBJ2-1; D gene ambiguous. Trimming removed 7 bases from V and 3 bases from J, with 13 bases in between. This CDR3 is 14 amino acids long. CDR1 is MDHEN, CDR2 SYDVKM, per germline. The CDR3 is CASTNNPRYNEQFF. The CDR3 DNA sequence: TGTGCCAGCACCAATAACCCCCGCTACAATGAGCAGTTCTTC.